This passage covers 14 T cell receptor beta chains from one sample sequenced in a study of chemoradiotherapy in HPV16-positive cancers. Here immunoSEQ multiplex PCR was the method, and the copy in TCRdb shows in-frame clones only, minus some. The sample includes under 7,500 clones, around 80% of them seen just once. Material: tumor tissue, obtained from a patient who underwent chemoradiotherapy. The receptors derive from a human donor with HPV-associated anogenital cancer.

The chain combines TRBV4-3 with TRBJ1-3, with TRBD1 as a possible D gene (5 bases). The V gene's germline CDR1 is LGHNA and CDR2 YSLEER. The CDR3 loop spans 16 amino acids. V was pared by 4 bases and J by 0 bases, with 13 bases between. For the CDR3, the DNA is TGCGCCAGCAGCCTAGGGACTGGTAGCTCTGGAAACACCATATATTTT. Amino acids: CASSLGTGSSGNTIYF.

The V and J genes are TRBV5-6 and TRBJ2-5, with D perhaps matching TRBD1 (5 bases). Germline V CDR1 and CDR2: SGHDT, YYEEEE. The CDR3 runs 13 residues. V was shortened by 6 bases and J by 5 bases, with 14 bases between the two germline ends. The CDR3 DNA sequence: TGTGCCAGCACGGCGGCAGGGATCGAGACCCAGTACTTC. Its protein product is CASTAAGIETQYF.

The CDR3 DNA reads as TGTGCCAGCAGTGATGGAACAGTCTTGGTTGGTGAAAAACTGTTTTTT. Translating gives CASSDGTVLVGEKLFF. This chain connects TRBV25-1 to TRBJ1-4; no clear D. The germline gives CDR1 MGHDK, CDR2 SYGVNS. Trimming removed 3 bases from V and 7 bases from J, with 18 bases in between. The CDR3 runs 16 residues.

This chain uses TRBV6-6 with TRBJ1-4, with D unclear. CDR1 is MNHNY and CDR2 is SVGAGI in the germline V gene (reference sequence). Trimming pared 6 bases from V and 10 bases from J, leaving 9 bases between. This CDR3 comprises 11 residues. The chain's CDR3 is CASSQHGKLFF. In nucleotides, the CDR3 is TGTGCCAGCAGCCAACACGGAAAACTGTTTTTT.

This chain connects TRBV7-8 to TRBJ1-1; D might be TRBD1 (5 bases). Germline loops: CDR1 SGHVS, CDR2 FQNEAQ. The CDR3 covers 15 residues. Deletions cut 1 base from V and 5 bases from J, with 14 bases between. CDR3 DNA: TGTGCCAGCAGCTTAGTAGTTTGGGGCAGGACTGAAGCTTTCTTT. This codes for CASSLVVWGRTEAFF.

This clone came up a few times. J is TRBJ1-2 and V is TRBV11-2; D remains ambiguous. Trimming took 0 bases from V and 4 from J, leaving 9 bases between them. Per germline, CDR1 SGHAT and CDR2 FQNNGV. This CDR3 comprises 14 residues. This chain's CDR3 is CASSLDTFLYGYTF. The CDR3 coding sequence is TGTGCCAGCAGCTTAGATACCTTTCTCTATGGCTACACCTTC.

The V gene is TRBV28, the J gene TRBJ1-6; no reliable D call. The CDR3 loop spans 12 amino acids. Trimming pared 3 bases from V and 7 bases from J, leaving 4 bases between. Germline-derived CDR1 and CDR2 are MDHEN and SYDVKM. DNA of the CDR3: TGTGCCAGCAGTTTGGTGAATTCACCCCTCCACTTT. Its protein is CASSLVNSPLHF. Full variable domain (rest looked up from reference TRBV28 and TRBJ1-6): DVKVTQSSRYLVKRTGEKVFLECVQDMDHENMFWYRQDPGLGLRLIYFSYDVKMKEKGDIPEGYSVSREKKERFSLILESASTNQTSMYLCASSLVNSPLHFGNGTRLTVT.

This chain connects TRBV5-1 to TRBJ1-3, with D perhaps matching TRBD1 (5 bases). Trimming removed 4 bases at V and 0 bases at J, with 11 bases between. Germline-derived CDR1 and CDR2 are SGHRS and YFSETQ. The CDR3 sequence is 15 residues long. CDR3 loop: CASSPQGVSGNTIYF. CDR3 nucleotides: TGCGCCAGCAGCCCTCAAGGGGTCTCTGGAAACACCATATATTTT.

The chain has TRBV7-6 and TRBJ1-1, with 7 bases that match TRBD1. Germline values: CDR1 SGHVS, CDR2 FNYEAQ. The CDR3 covers 15 residues. V lost 4 bases to trimming and J lost 1 base; unmatched junction nucleotides: 6. In DNA form, the CDR3 reads TGTGCCAGCAGCTCTATACAGGGGAAGAACACTGAAGCTTTCTTT. The encoded protein is CASSSIQGKNTEAFF. Together with reference TRBV7-6 and TRBJ1-1, the CDR3 gives the full variable domain: GAGVSQSPRYKVTKRGQDVALRCDPISGHVSLYWYRQALGQGPEFLTYFNYEAQQDKSGLPNDRFSAERPEGSISTLTIQRTEQRDSAMYRCASSSIQGKNTEAFFGQGTRLTVV.

The gene calls are TRBV5-6 and TRBJ2-7; TRBD1 might be the D (7 bases). This CDR3 spans 15 amino acids. Germline CDR1 is SGHDT and CDR2 is YYEEEE. V lost 0 bases and J lost 0, with 10 bases in between. The CDR3 loop reads CASSLAGGSSYEQYF. The DNA for the CDR3 is TGTGCCAGCAGCTTGGCAGGGGGGAGCTCCTACGAGCAGTACTTC.

The V gene is TRBV18, the J gene TRBJ1-6, with a tentative D call TRBD1 (5 bases). This CDR3 comprises 15 residues. Germline V CDR1 and CDR2: KGHSH, LQKENI. The germline V and J ends were trimmed by 6 bases and 10 bases, with 19 bases remaining between them. The CDR3 DNA is TGTGCCAGCTCCCCCTCGAGGGTAGGGGACTCACCCCTCCACTTT. Residues: CASSPSRVGDSPLHF. Drawing the rest from reference TRBV18 and TRBJ1-6, the complete variable domain is NAGVMQNPRHLVRRRGQEARLRCSPMKGHSHVYWYRQLPEEGLKFMVYLQKENIIDESGMPKERFSAEFPKEGPSILRIQQVVRGDSAAYFCASSPSRVGDSPLHFGNGTRLTVT.

This chain connects TRBV5-6 to TRBJ1-3; D is undetermined. Per the germline V gene, CDR1 is SGHDT and CDR2 is YYEEEE. V lost 4 bases, J lost 0 bases, and 11 bases lay in between. The CDR3 covers 15 residues. CDR3 sequence (DNA): TGTGCCAGCAGCAAATCGGAGAACTCTGGAAACACCATATATTTT. It yields the protein CASSKSENSGNTIYF. The full variable domain, completed using reference TRBV5-6 and TRBJ1-3, is DAGVTQSPTHLIKTRGQQVTLRCSPKSGHDTVSWYQQALGQGPQFIFQYYEEEERQRGNFPDRFSGHQFPNYSSELNVNALLLGDSALYLCASSKSENSGNTIYFGEGSWLTVV.

This clone was counted only a few times. The gene calls are TRBV20-1 and TRBJ1-1; D uncertain. The CDR3 contains 11 residues. CDR1 DFQATT and CDR2 SNEGSKA come from the germline V gene (reference sequence). V dropped 1 base and J dropped 1 base, with 1 base sitting between them. CDR3 sequence: CSARANTEAFF. CDR3 sequence (DNA): TGCAGTGCTAGAGCGAACACTGAAGCTTTCTTT.

The chain joins TRBV15 to TRBJ1-2; D is ambiguous. The V gene lost 0 bases and the J gene lost 8 bases, with 19 bases spanning the gap. This CDR3 has 16 residues. Germline V gives CDR1 LNHNV, CDR2 YYDKDF (reference sequence). The DNA of the CDR3 is TGTGCCACCAGCAGAGATACGACGGACCGCCCTGGCGGCTACACCTTC. It encodes CATSRDTTDRPGGYTF. Together with reference TRBV15 and TRBJ1-2, the CDR3 gives the full variable domain: DAMVIQNPRYQVTQFGKPVTLSCSQTLNHNVMYWYQQKSSQAPKLLFHYYDKDFNNEADTPDNFQSRRPNTSFCFLDIRSPGLGDTAMYLCATSRDTTDRPGGYTFGSGTRLTVV.